The T cell receptor beta chain described here comes from a study of beta chain features in type 1 diabetes. Looking at the study overall: On cell yields, gender and age, patients and healthy donors were similar.

All of the isolated RNA was reverse transcribed, so expressed TCRB transcripts were sequenced. Measured with immunoSEQ multiplex PCR; TCRdb has only the in-frame clones, and not every one. The table shows around 600,000 clones, with around 12% occurring only once. Germline CDR1 SGHDT, CDR2 YYEEEE. This CDR3 contains 14 residues. V lost 0 bases and J 5 bases, leaving 11 bases between the germline ends. Concerning this clone: The antigen is undetermined.

Overall study results and limits: Any HLA effect on TCRB rearrangement was left unresolved by small sub-analyses. In patients and controls equally, PCR might favor templates that are shorter. Type 1 diabetes patients had TCRB CDR3s that were shorter (moderately but significantly so) in all four CD4+ subsets.

This clonotype originated in a man aged 25-45 years with type 1 diabetes. The sample comprised naive CD4+ T cells from blood. This chain links TRBV5-6 with TRBJ1-2; D is perhaps TRBD1 (6 bases). CDR3 coding DNA: TGTGCCAGCAGCTTGGGGACAGCTTCTTATGGCTACACCTTC. It codes for CASSLGTASYGYTF.